The rows below give T cell receptor beta chains drawn from one sample of a study of shared clonotypes between healthy human individuals. Assay used: immunoSEQ multiplex PCR; TCRdb lists only in-frame clones, some missing. The sample records some 2.1 million clones, about 95% being singletons. Sequenced sample: naive CD8+ T cells sorted from blood. These receptors were collected from a man in his late teens or twenties in good health. CDR3s include the opening cysteine and the closing phenylalanine or tryptophan. The D gene is left open where the match is weak. Where a row states a size, it is once, few, many or the class of an expanded clone; other rows omit it.

clone size	J gene	D gene	V gene	CDR3 protein
once	.	.	TRBV5-6	CASSRTRSGSTDTQHF
.	TRBJ2-2	.	TRBV4-3	CASSPSATNTGELFF
.	TRBJ1-2	.	TRBV19	CASSIGGPGPWAFGYTF
.	TRBJ2-7	TRBD1	TRBV15	CATSSTDRDGEQYF
.	TRBJ1-1	.	TRBV30	CAWGEGRGTEAFF
.	TRBJ1-5	TRBD1	TRBV14	CASSQGQGGGNQPQHF
.	TRBJ2-2	.	TRBV11-3	CASSPGETGELFF
once	TRBJ1-1	TRBD1	TRBV5-4	CASSLGQGLEAFF
.	TRBJ2-1	.	TRBV10-1	CASSAGYTGYNEQFF
.	TRBJ1-1	.	TRBV11-2	CASSEGPYTEAFF
.	TRBJ2-7	.	TRBV29-1	CSVAGEVEQYF
.	TRBJ1-2	.	TRBV10-3	CAISESGGPTNYGYTF
.	TRBJ2-7	.	TRBV7-2	CASSLGQDRSYEQYF
once	TRBJ1-5	.	TRBV27	CASSSVGTASFNQPQHF
.	TRBJ2-1	TRBD1	TRBV19	CASGGQYNEQFF
.	TRBJ2-7	.	TRBV2	CASSDRFSYEQYF
once	TRBJ2-7	.	TRBV6-6	CASRDTYEQYF
.	TRBJ2-7	.	TRBV29-1	CSVAVDSTFYEQYF
.	TRBJ2-7	.	TRBV6-1	CASSDPGAGRDEQYF
.	TRBJ2-7	TRBD1	TRBV13	CASSLGGDRFEQYF
.	TRBJ1-5	.	TRBV4-2	CASSQDQMIQPQHF
once	TRBJ2-3	TRBD2	TRBV7-6	CASSTGLASTDTQYF
.	TRBJ2-7	.	TRBV27	CASSLAQTGYEQYF
.	TRBJ1-1	.	TRBV27	CASRGGRTEAFF
.	TRBJ1-2	TRBD1	TRBV19	CASSTRQGSNYGYTF
few	TRBJ1-5	TRBD1	TRBV19	CASSNDREGNQPQHF
.	TRBJ2-1	.	TRBV4-3	CASSQDFARGVLFSYNEQFF
.	TRBJ1-1	TRBD1	TRBV5-6	CASSPRQGALSFAEAFF
.	TRBJ1-1	.	TRBV7-8	CASTKSGEVAFF
.	TRBJ2-7	TRBD1	TRBV9	CASSPGTELYEQYF
.	TRBJ2-2	TRBD1	TRBV9	CASTGTANTGELFF
once	TRBJ1-1	TRBD1	TRBV5-1	CASSDRQGDTEAFF
.	TRBJ1-2	.	TRBV7-9	CASTPGSNYDYTF
.	TRBJ1-2	.	TRBV6-1	CAVLGSPNYGYTF
.	TRBJ2-7	TRBD2	TRBV5-6	CASSAEAAGKAEQYF
.	TRBJ2-1	.	TRBV9	CASSVRGLPADEQFF
.	TRBJ1-4	.	TRBV27	CASSRRDLNEKLFF
.	TRBJ2-5	TRBD2	TRBV9	CASSVGTSAVLQETQYF
.	TRBJ1-4	.	TRBV4-1	CASSQITGNEKLFF
.	TRBJ2-1	.	TRBV6-5	CASQVDLIDNEQFF
.	TRBJ2-1	.	TRBV4-1	CASSWMGGSYNEQFF
.	TRBJ1-1	.	TRBV5-1	CASSLTGYDTEAFF
.	TRBJ1-1	.	TRBV4-3	CASSQVPQDKNTEAFF
once	TRBJ2-7	TRBD2	TRBV6-5	CASRPSGYEQYF
few	TRBJ2-7	.	TRBV6-5	CASSYARRDEQYF
.	TRBJ2-7	TRBD2	TRBV4-3	CASSWGLAGWEGPYEQYF
.	TRBJ1-1	.	TRBV2	CASRNRVENTEAFF
.	TRBJ2-2	TRBD2	TRBV9	CASSTSGFPGELFF
.	TRBJ2-7	.	TRBV5-4	CASSLEGAREQYF
.	TRBJ2-3	.	TRBV27	CASSLSAGASTDTQYF
.	TRBJ2-2	TRBD1	TRBV10-3	CAISEVAVGQGRAGELFF
.	TRBJ1-5	.	TRBV6-5	CASSPGRVSNQPQHF
.	TRBJ1-1	.	TRBV6-5	CASKLAGGNTEAFF
.	TRBJ2-7	.	TRBV30	CAWSQGDTAYEQYF
.	TRBJ2-7	.	TRBV5-5	CASSLAHSSYEQYF
.	TRBJ2-4	.	TRBV4-1	CASSQETRGGNIQYF
.	TRBJ2-1	TRBD2	TRBV11-2	CASSRTSGGRNEQFF